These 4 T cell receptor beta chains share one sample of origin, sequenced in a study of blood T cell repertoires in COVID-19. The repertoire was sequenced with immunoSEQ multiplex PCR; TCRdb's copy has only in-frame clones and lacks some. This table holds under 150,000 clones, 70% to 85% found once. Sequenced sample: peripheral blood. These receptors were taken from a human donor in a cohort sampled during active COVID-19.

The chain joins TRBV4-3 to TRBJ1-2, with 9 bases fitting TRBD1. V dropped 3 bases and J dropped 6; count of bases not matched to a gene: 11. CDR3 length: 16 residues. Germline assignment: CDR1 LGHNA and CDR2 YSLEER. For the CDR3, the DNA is TGCGCCAGCAGCCACCTCCCGGGACAGGGTGGGCATGGCTACACCTTC. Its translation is CASSHLPGQGGHGYTF.

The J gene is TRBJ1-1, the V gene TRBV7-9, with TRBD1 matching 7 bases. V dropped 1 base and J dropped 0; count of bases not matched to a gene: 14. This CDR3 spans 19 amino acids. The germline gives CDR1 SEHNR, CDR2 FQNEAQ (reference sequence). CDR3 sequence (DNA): TGTGCCAGCAGCTTAGTAGGGGGCCAACAGGGACCCATGAACACTGAAGCTTTCTTT. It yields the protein CASSLVGGQQGPMNTEAFF. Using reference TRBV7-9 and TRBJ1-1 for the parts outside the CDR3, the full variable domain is DTGVSQNPRHKITKRGQNVTFRCDPISEHNRLYWYRQTLGQGPEFLTYFQNEAQLEKSRLLSDRFSAERPKGSFSTLEIQRTEQGDSAMYLCASSLVGGQQGPMNTEAFFGQGTRLTVV.

The CDR3 DNA follows: TGCGCCAGCAGCTCAAGGAGAGGAACTAACACCGGGGAGCTGTTTTTT. Protein sequence: CASSSRRGTNTGELFF. V and J are TRBV5-1 and TRBJ2-2; D gene ambiguous. Trimming cost V 3 bases and J 2 bases, with 14 bases left between them. The CDR3 runs to 16 residues. Germline CDR1 SGHRS, CDR2 YFSETQ.

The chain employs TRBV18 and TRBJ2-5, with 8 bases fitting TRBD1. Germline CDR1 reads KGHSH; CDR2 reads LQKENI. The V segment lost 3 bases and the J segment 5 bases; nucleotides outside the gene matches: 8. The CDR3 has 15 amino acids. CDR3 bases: TGTGCCAGCTCACCGAAGTGGACAGGGACGGAGACCCAGTACTTC. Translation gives CASSPKWTGTETQYF.